Each of the 15 T cell receptor beta chains below was sequenced from the same sample in a study of cytomegalovirus exposure and HLA in healthy donors. PCR was performed using 60 Vbeta and 13 Jbeta primers. Sequencing was performed with immunoSEQ multiplex PCR; in TCRdb, only in-frame clones are kept and a portion is missing. The sample yields 180,000 or so clones, 75% to 90% seen once. The sequenced material came from PBMCs. These receptors were taken from a woman aged 30 to 39 in good health and CMV-seronegative.

The chain is built from TRBV5-1 and TRBJ2-7; 12 nucleotides align to TRBD1. Germline loops: CDR1 SGHRS, CDR2 YFSETQ. V dropped 4 bases and J dropped 5; count of bases not matched to a gene: 7. The CDR3 is made up of 15 amino acids. The CDR3 loop reads CASSTGTGGFDEQYF. As DNA, the CDR3 is TGCGCCAGCAGCACGGGGACAGGGGGCTTCGACGAGCAGTACTTC.

The V and J genes are TRBV7-9 and TRBJ2-7; weak D call: TRBD2 (6 bases). The CDR3 covers 18 residues. CDR1 is SEHNR, CDR2 FQNEAQ, per germline (reference sequence). V lost 0 bases and J lost 0, with 18 bases in between. This chain's CDR3 is CASSLASGVAFFSYEQYF. CDR3 in DNA: TGTGCCAGCAGCTTAGCATCGGGAGTCGCCTTTTTCTCCTACGAGCAGTACTTC.

The CDR3 DNA reads TGCAGCGTGTCCGGGACAGGGGGCGGCGAGCAGTACTTC. Translation: CSVSGTGGGEQYF. V and J are TRBV29-1 and TRBJ2-7; 12 nucleotides line up with TRBD1. The CDR3 has 13 residues. Germline CDR1 SQVTM, CDR2 ANQGSEA. Germline trimming cut 6 bases from V and 6 bases from J; bases unmatched to any gene: 6.

The chain uses TRBV28 and TRBJ1-5; D may be TRBD1 (6 bases). V gave up 7 bases and J gave up 4 bases, with 20 bases separating them. There are 16 residues in the CDR3. Germline CDR1 and CDR2: MDHEN and SYDVKM. CDR3 DNA sequence: TGTGCCAGCAACGATCCCGGGACACCAAAAAATCAGCCCCAGCATTTT. It is translated as CASNDPGTPKNQPQHF.

This clone was seen just once. The chain links TRBV6-1 to TRBJ2-1; D is unclear. The germline V and J ends were trimmed by 3 bases and 3 bases, with 12 bases remaining between them. The CDR3 length is 15 residues. The germline V gene encodes CDR1 MNHNS and CDR2 SASEGT. Here the CDR3 DNA reads TGTGCCAGCAGTGAGTCCAGGCAGAACTACAATGAGCAGTTCTTC. It codes for CASSESRQNYNEQFF.

This rearrangement joins TRBV5-1 to TRBJ2-4; 9 nucleotides agree with TRBD1. Germline CDR1 reads SGHRS; CDR2 reads YFSETQ. CDR3 length: 15 amino acids. With V trimmed by 3 bases and J by 0 bases, 1 base remained unmatched. CDR3 bases: TGCGCCAGCAGCTCGGACAGGGGAGCCAAAAACATTCAGTACTTC. Translated, it gives CASSSDRGAKNIQYF.

The J gene is TRBJ2-1, the V gene TRBV25-1; a possible D gene is TRBD1 (7 bases). The CDR3 length is 15 residues. Trimming stripped 6 bases from V and 8 bases from J, with 20 bases between. Germline V gene lookup returns CDR1 MGHDK and CDR2 SYGVNS. CDR3 DNA sequence: TGTGCCAGCAGGGGGACAGCCGAATCGGGGGATGAGCAGTTCTTC. The encoded protein is CASRGTAESGDEQFF.

J is TRBJ2-3 and V is TRBV30, with 7 bases fitting TRBD1. The CDR3 loop spans 15 amino acids. Germline V gene data show CDR1 as GTSNPN and CDR2 as SVGIG (reference sequence). V was clipped by 5 bases and J by 3 bases; unmatched bases: 11. DNA for the CDR3: TGTGCCTGGTCCTCCAGGGGGTCGTGGACAGATACGCAGTATTTT. Its translation: CAWSSRGSWTDTQYF.

CDR3 sequence reads: CASSEIAYEQFF. CDR3 DNA: TGTGCCAGCAGTGAAATAGCTTATGAGCAGTTCTTC. The gene calls are TRBV6-1 and TRBJ2-1; D remains ambiguous. V was trimmed by 2 bases and J by 8 bases, leaving 7 bases between them. Germline-derived CDR1 and CDR2 are MNHNS and SASEGT. The CDR3 is made up of 12 amino acids.

The rearrangement links TRBV21-1 to TRBJ2-1; the table calls TRBD1, which could not be checked here. TRBV21-1 is labeled a pseudogene. The CDR3 loop spans 17 amino acids. CDR3 amino acids: CASSPKGGTGRRDEQFF. CDR3 in DNA: TGTGCCAGCAGCCCGAAGGGGGGGACAGGTCGAAGGGATGAGCAGTTCTTC.

This clone was recorded a few times. The rearrangement uses TRBV5-4 and TRBJ2-3; D is perhaps TRBD2 (7 bases). The V gene's germline CDR1 is SGHNT and CDR2 YYREEE (reference sequence). Trimming removed 6 bases from V and 2 bases from J, with 16 bases in between. CDR3 size: 15 residues. Written as DNA, the CDR3 is TGTGCCAGCATGAGGGGGGGGTCCCCCACAGATACGCAGTATTTT. It specifies CASMRGGSPTDTQYF.

Details on this clone: This specimen includes other DNA sequences encoding the same CDR3. The V gene is TRBV5-1, the J gene TRBJ2-3; 8 bases fit TRBD2. J was trimmed by 1 base and V by 2 bases; bases with no gene match: 3. The CDR3 extends over 15 amino acids. Germline V gene sequence: CDR1 SGHRS, CDR2 YFSETQ. The CDR3 spells CASSLGSGGTDTQYF. CDR3 in DNA: TGCGCCAGCAGCTTAGGTAGCGGGGGCACAGATACGCAGTATTTT.

On this clone: One end of the junction varies from germline; a read error may be responsible. The chain combines TRBV2 with TRBJ2-2, with 7 positions matching TRBD1. This CDR3 is 14 amino acids long. From germline, CDR1 is SNHLY and CDR2 FYNNEI. CDR3 nucleotide sequence: TGTGCCAGCACGGGACAGAGGAACAGCGGGGAGCTGTTTTTT. Translation: CASTGQRNSGELFF.

This clone turned up a few times. The chain employs TRBV7-3 and TRBJ2-3; 10 nucleotides align to TRBD2. The V segment lost 5 bases and the J segment 1 base; nucleotides outside the gene matches: 6. The CDR3 consists of 16 residues. Germline loops: CDR1 SGHTA, CDR2 FQGTGA. CDR3 DNA sequence: TGTGCCAGCAGCCCTATAGCGGGGGGTCGCACAGATACGCAGTATTTT. Translation: CASSPIAGGRTDTQYF.

The chain uses TRBV7-2 and TRBJ2-3, with D maybe TRBD2 (6 bases). Trimming removed 4 bases at V and 6 bases at J, with 17 bases between. Germline-derived CDR1 and CDR2 are SGHTA and FQGNSA. CDR3 length: 15 residues. The CDR3 region is CASSYTGGERDTQYF. CDR3 nucleotides: TGTGCCAGCAGCTACACCGGGGGAGAAAGGGATACGCAGTATTTT.